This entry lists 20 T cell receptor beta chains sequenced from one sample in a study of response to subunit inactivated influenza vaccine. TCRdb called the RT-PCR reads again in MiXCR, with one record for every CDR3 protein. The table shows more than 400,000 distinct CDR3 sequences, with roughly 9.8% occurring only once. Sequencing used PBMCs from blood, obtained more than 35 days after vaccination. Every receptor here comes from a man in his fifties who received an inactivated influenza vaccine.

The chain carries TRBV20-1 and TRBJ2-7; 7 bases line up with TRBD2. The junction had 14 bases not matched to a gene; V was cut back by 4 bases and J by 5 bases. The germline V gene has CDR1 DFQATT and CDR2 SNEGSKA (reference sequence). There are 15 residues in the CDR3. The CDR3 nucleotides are TGCAGTGCTACAGGAGGGGCGGGAGTGATCAACGAGCAGTACTTC. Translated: CSATGGAGVINEQYF.

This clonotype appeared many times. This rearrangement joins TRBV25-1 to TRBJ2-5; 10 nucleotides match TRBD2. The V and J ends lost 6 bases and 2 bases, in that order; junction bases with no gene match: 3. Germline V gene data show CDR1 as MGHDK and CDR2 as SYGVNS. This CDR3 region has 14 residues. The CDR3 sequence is CASRTSGFQETQYF. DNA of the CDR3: TGTGCCAGCAGGACTAGCGGGTTTCAAGAGACCCAGTACTTC. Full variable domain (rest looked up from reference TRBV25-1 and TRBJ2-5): EADIYQTPRYLVIGTGKKITLECSQTMGHDKMYWYQQDPGMELHLIHYSYGVNSTEKGDLSSESTVSRIRTEHFPLTLESARPSHTSQYLCASRTSGFQETQYFGPGTRLLVL.

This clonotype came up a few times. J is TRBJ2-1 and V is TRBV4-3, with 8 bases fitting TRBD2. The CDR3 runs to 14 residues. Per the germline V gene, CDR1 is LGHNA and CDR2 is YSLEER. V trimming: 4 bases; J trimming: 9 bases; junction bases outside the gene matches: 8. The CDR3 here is CASSPAAGVGEQFF. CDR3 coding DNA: TGCGCCAGCAGCCCGGCAGCGGGAGTGGGTGAGCAGTTCTTC.

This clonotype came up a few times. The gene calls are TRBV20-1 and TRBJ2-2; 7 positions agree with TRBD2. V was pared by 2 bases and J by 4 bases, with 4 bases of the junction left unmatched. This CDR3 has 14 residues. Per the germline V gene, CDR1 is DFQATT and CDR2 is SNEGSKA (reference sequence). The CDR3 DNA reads TGCAGTGCTAGAAACGGGGGGTCCACCGGGGAGCTGTTTTTT. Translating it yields CSARNGGSTGELFF.

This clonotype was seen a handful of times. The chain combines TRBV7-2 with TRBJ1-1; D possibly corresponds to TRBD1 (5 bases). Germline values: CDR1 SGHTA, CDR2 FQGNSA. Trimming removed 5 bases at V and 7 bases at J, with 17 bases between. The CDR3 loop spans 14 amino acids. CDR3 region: CASSPGLPGSEAFF. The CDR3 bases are TGTGCCAGCAGCCCGGGACTGCCGGGAAGTGAAGCTTTCTTT.

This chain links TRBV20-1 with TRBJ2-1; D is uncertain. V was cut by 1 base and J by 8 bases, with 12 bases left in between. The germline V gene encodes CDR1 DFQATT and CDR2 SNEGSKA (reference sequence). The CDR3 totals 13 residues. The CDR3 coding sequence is TGCAGTGCTAGAGCTGTTGTAGTGGATGAGCAGTTCTTC. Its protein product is CSARAVVVDEQFF.

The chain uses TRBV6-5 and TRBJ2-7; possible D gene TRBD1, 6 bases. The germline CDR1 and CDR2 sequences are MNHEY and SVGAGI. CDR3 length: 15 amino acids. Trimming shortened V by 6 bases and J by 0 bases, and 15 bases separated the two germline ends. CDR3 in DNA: TGTGCCAGCAGCGACTCCGGGACACTCTCCTACGAGCAGTACTTC. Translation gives CASSDSGTLSYEQYF.

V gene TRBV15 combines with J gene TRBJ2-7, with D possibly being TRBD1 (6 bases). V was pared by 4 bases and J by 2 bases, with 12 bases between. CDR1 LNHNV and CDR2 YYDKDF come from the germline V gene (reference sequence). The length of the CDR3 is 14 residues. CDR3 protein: CATSIPGHAYEQYF. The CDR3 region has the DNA TGTGCCACCAGCATACCGGGACATGCCTACGAGCAGTACTTC.

DNA of the CDR3: TGTGCCAGTAGCTTGACTAGCGGGACCCTTTACGAGCAGTACTTC. As protein: CASSLTSGTLYEQYF. The V and J genes are TRBV19 and TRBJ2-7; TRBD2 agrees at 11 bases. The CDR3 is 15 residues long. Germline V gene data show CDR1 as LNHDA and CDR2 as SQIVND (reference sequence). V dropped 6 bases and J dropped 4; count of bases not matched to a gene: 8.

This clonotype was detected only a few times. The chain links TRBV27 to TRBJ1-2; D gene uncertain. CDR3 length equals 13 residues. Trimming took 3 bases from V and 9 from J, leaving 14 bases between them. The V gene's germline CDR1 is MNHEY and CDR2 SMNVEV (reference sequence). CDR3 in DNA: TGTGCCAGCAGTTTTTACTGGGAGGATCGCTACACCTTC. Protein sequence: CASSFYWEDRYTF.

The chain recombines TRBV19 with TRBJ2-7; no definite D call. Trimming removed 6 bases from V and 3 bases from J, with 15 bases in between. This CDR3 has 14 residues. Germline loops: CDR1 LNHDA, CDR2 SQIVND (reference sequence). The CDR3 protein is CASSNPIPHYEQYF. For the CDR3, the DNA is TGTGCCAGTAGCAACCCGATCCCCCACTACGAGCAGTACTTC.

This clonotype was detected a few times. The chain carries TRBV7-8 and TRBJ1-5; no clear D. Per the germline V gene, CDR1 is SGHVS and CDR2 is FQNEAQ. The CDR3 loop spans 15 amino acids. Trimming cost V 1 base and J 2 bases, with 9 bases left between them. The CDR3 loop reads CASSLGDRGNQPQHF. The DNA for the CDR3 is TGTGCCAGCAGCTTAGGGGATAGGGGCAATCAGCCCCAGCATTTT.

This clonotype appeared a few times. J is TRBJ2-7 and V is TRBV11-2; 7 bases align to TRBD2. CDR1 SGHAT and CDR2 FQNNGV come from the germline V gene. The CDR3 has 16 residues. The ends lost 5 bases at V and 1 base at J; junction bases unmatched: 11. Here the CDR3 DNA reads TGTGCCAGCAGCCAGGGACTACTAATAACGTCCTACGAGCAGTACTTC. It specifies CASSQGLLITSYEQYF.

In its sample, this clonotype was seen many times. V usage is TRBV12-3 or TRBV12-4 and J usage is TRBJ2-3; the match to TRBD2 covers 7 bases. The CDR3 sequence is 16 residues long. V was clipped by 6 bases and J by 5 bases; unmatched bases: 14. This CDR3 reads CASSPRLASGRDTQYF. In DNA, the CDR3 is TGTGCCAGCAGCCCCCGACTAGCTAGTGGGAGAGATACGCAGTATTTT.

For the CDR3, the DNA is TGTGCCAGCTGCCCCGGGACTAGCATCTATGAGCAGTTCTTC. Its protein is CASCPGTSIYEQFF. The chain is built from TRBV7-9 and TRBJ2-1; 9 nucleotides agree with TRBD2. There are 14 residues in the CDR3. CDR1 and CDR2 from the germline V gene are SEHNR and FQNEAQ (reference sequence). V was clipped by 8 bases and J by 8 bases; unmatched bases: 10.

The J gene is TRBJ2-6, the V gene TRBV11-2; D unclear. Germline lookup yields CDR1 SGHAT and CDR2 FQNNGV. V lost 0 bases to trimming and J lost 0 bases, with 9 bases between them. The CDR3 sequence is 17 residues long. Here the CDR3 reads CASSLDKGNSGANVLTF. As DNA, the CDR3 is TGTGCCAGCAGCTTAGATAAGGGCAACTCTGGGGCCAACGTCCTGACTTTC.

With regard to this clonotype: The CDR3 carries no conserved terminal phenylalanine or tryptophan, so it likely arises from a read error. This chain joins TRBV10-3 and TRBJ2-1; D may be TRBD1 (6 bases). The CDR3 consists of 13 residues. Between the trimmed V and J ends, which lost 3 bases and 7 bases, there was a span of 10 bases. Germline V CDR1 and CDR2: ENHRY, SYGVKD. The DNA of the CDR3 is TGTGCCATCAGTGAAAACCAGGGGAATGAGCAGTTCCTC. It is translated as CAISENQGNEQFL.

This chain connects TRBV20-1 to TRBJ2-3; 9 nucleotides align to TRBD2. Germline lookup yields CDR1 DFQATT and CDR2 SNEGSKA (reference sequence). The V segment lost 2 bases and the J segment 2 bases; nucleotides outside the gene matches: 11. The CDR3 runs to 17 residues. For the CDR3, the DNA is TGCAGTGCTAGAACCAGGCAGCGGGGGGTTCCCACAGATACGCAGTATTTT. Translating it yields CSARTRQRGVPTDTQYF.

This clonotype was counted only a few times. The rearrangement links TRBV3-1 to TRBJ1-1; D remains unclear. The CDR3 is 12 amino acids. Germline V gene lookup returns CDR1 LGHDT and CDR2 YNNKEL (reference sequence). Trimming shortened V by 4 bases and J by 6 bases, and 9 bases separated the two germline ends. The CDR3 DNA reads TGTGCCAGCAGCCCCCTCGGCGCTGAAGCTTTCTTT. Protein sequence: CASSPLGAEAFF.

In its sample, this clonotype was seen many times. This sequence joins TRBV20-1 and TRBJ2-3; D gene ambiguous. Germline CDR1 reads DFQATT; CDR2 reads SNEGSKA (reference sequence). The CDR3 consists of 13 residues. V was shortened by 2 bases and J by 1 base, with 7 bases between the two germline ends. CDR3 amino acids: CSARFFGTDTQYF. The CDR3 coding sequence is TGCAGTGCTAGATTTTTCGGCACAGATACGCAGTATTTT.